Below are 26 T cell receptor beta chains sequenced from a single sample in a study of cytomegalovirus exposure and HLA in healthy donors. With 60 Vbeta and 13 Jbeta primers, the PCR was carried out. Some clones are missing from TCRdb's copy, which holds only in-frame ones; the method was immunoSEQ multiplex PCR. The sample yields about 37,000 clones, 68% seen once. The sequenced material came from PBMCs. These receptors all come from a man aged 40-55 years in good health and CMV-seronegative.

The J gene is TRBJ2-2, the V gene TRBV29-1; weak D call: TRBD1 (7 bases). Germline CDR1 and CDR2: SQVTM and ANQGSEA. CDR3 size: 14 residues. V was clipped by 6 bases and J by 0 bases, with 11 bases between them. The CDR3 reads CSVGGQTNTGELFF. CDR3 bases: TGCAGCGTGGGGGGACAGACGAACACCGGGGAGCTGTTTTTT.

This clone was observed a handful of times. CDR3 loop: CSAARRQGDEQYF. In DNA, the CDR3 is TGCAGCGCCGCCCGAAGACAGGGAGACGAGCAGTACTTC. The gene calls are TRBV29-1 and TRBJ2-7, with 7 bases that match TRBD1. V lost 7 bases, J lost 5 bases, and 11 bases stayed unmatched. This CDR3 is 13 amino acids long. CDR1 and CDR2 (germline): SQVTM, ANQGSEA.

The table lists this clone with a count of one. This chain joins TRBV20-1 and TRBJ1-1, with TRBD1 matching 9 bases. V lost 5 bases to trimming and J lost 9 bases; unmatched junction nucleotides: 4. The CDR3 contains 11 residues. CDR1 and CDR2 (germline): DFQATT, SNEGSKA (reference sequence). CDR3 DNA sequence: TGCAGTGCTTGGACAGGGGAACAAGCTTTCTTT. Translating it yields CSAWTGEQAFF.

As concerns this clone: A read error may account for a junction end that differs from germline. The chain recombines TRBV7-2 with TRBJ1-1; tentative D call: TRBD1 (5 bases). This CDR3 contains 13 residues. Germline CDR1 and CDR2: SGHTA and FQGNSA. The CDR3: CAGSLAGGAHAFF. Written as DNA, the CDR3 is TGTGCCGGCAGTTTAGCGGGTGGGGCGCATGCTTTCTTT. The entire variable domain, with the rest obtained from reference TRBV7-2 and TRBJ1-1, is as follows: GAGVSQSPSNKVTEKGKDVELRCDPISGHTALYWYRQSLGQGLEFLIYFQGNSAPDKSGLPSDRFSAERTGGSVSTLTIQRTQQEDSAVYLCAGSLAGGAHAFFGQGTRLTVV.

Here the CDR3 DNA reads TGTGCCAGCAGTACTCCACAGGGGTGGTACACTGAAGCTTTCTTT. This translates into CASSTPQGWYTEAFF. This chain joins TRBV28 and TRBJ1-1, with 7 positions matching TRBD1. J was trimmed by 3 bases and V by 5 bases; bases with no gene match: 9. The CDR3 runs to 15 residues. Germline V lookup: CDR1 MDHEN, CDR2 SYDVKM.

This clone was counted only a few times. V is TRBV2 and J is TRBJ1-3, with D possibly being TRBD1 (5 bases). CDR1 and CDR2 from the germline V gene are SNHLY and FYNNEI. Trimming left V 5 bases short and J 0 bases short, with 11 bases between. CDR3 size: 15 residues. CDR3 DNA: TGTGCCAGCAGTTCAACAGGTGGCTCTGGAAACACCATATATTTT. Amino acid sequence: CASSSTGGSGNTIYF.

The chain recombines TRBV5-4 with TRBJ1-1, with D unresolved. The CDR3 extends over 12 amino acids. V was pared by 4 bases and J by 5 bases, with 9 bases between. Germline loops: CDR1 SGHNT, CDR2 YYREEE (reference sequence). CDR3 DNA: TGTGCCAGCAGCCCCGGGGATACTGAAGCTTTCTTT. It is translated as CASSPGDTEAFF.

Points on this clone: The junction and the germline gene differ at one end; a read error may be behind it. The J gene is TRBJ2-7, the V gene TRBV5-1, with 12 bases fitting TRBD1. The CDR3 length is 15 residues. Germline V CDR1 and CDR2: SGHRS, YFSETQ. CDR3 in DNA: TGCGCCAGCAGCTCCGGGACAGGGGGCTCCAACGAGCAGTACTTC. Its translation is CASSSGTGGSNEQYF.

The V call is TRBV6-1, the J call TRBJ2-7, with D tentatively TRBD2 (6 bases). Between the trimmed V and J ends, which lost 2 bases and 7 bases, there was a span of 12 bases. The CDR3 loop spans 13 amino acids. Looked up from germline, CDR1 is MNHNS and CDR2 is SASEGT. For the CDR3, the DNA is TGTGCCAGCAGTGAACGCAGGGAGGTGGAGCAGTACTTC. Encoded protein: CASSERREVEQYF.

This clone was observed a few times. The chain combines TRBV19 with TRBJ1-4; 8 bases line up with TRBD1. The ends lost 8 bases at V and 8 bases at J; junction bases unmatched: 4. This CDR3 comprises 12 residues. Germline loops: CDR1 LNHDA, CDR2 SQIVND (reference sequence). DNA for the CDR3: TGTGCCAGTGCAGGGGGCATAGAAAAACTGTTTTTT. Protein sequence: CASAGGIEKLFF.

This rearrangement joins TRBV7-9 to TRBJ2-7; 10 nucleotides match TRBD2. This CDR3 has 17 amino acids. V was pared by 2 bases and J by 4 bases, with 11 bases of the junction left unmatched. The germline CDR1 and CDR2 sequences are SEHNR and FQNEAQ (reference sequence). DNA for the CDR3: TGTGCCAGCAGCTTAAGTGCTAGCGGGGGCCTAGGATACGAGCAGTACTTC. This gives the protein CASSLSASGGLGYEQYF.

This clone was detected a few times. The V call is TRBV7-8, the J call TRBJ1-4, with D unclear. V was pared by 5 bases and J by 8 bases, with 18 bases between. The CDR3 sequence is 15 residues long. Germline V gene sequence: CDR1 SGHVS, CDR2 FQNEAQ. The CDR3 loop reads CASSNDGGPYEKLFF. DNA of the CDR3: TGTGCCAGCAGCAATGACGGAGGCCCGTACGAAAAACTGTTTTTT.

The chain has TRBV6-1 and TRBJ1-1; D might be TRBD1 (6 bases). This CDR3 region has 13 residues. Germline V lookup: CDR1 MNHNS, CDR2 SASEGT. Trimming took 1 base from V and 11 from J, leaving 14 bases between them. The chain's CDR3 is CASSEEQGWRAFF. DNA of the CDR3: TGTGCCAGCAGTGAAGAGCAGGGGTGGAGGGCTTTCTTT.

This clone was counted once. The gene calls are TRBV5-4 and TRBJ2-3; TRBD2 matches at 9 bases. The junction had 6 bases not matched to a gene; V was cut back by 3 bases and J by 1 base. Per germline, CDR1 SGHNT and CDR2 YYREEE (reference sequence). This CDR3 spans 16 amino acids. The CDR3 sequence: CASSSQAGGGTDTQYF. CDR3 nucleotides: TGTGCCAGCAGCTCCCAGGCGGGGGGGGGCACAGATACGCAGTATTTT. The full variable domain, with the rest looked up from reference TRBV5-4 and TRBJ2-3, is ETGVTQSPTHLIKTRGQQVTLRCSSQSGHNTVSWYQQALGQGPQFIFQYYREEENGRGNFPPRFSGLQFPNYSSELNVNALELDDSALYLCASSSQAGGGTDTQYFGPGTRLTVL.

This chain uses TRBV9 with TRBJ2-5, with TRBD1 identical over 10 bases. From germline, CDR1 is SGDLS and CDR2 YYNGEE. This CDR3 has 15 amino acids. V was clipped by 4 bases and J by 6 bases; unmatched bases: 9. The CDR3 loop reads CASSPRTGGPQTQYF. The CDR3 nucleotides read TGTGCCAGCAGCCCGAGGACAGGGGGTCCTCAGACCCAGTACTTC.

This clone has only a few counts. The chain employs TRBV29-1 and TRBJ2-1; 15 nucleotides line up with TRBD2. The CDR3 loop spans 16 amino acids. Germline assignment: CDR1 SQVTM and CDR2 ANQGSEA. The junction had 6 bases not matched to a gene; V was cut back by 4 bases and J by 5 bases. CDR3 bases: TGCAGCGTTGCGGGACTAGCGGGGGGTCGACACAATGAGCAGTTCTTC. Amino acids: CSVAGLAGGRHNEQFF.

V usage is TRBV29-1 and J usage is TRBJ1-1; maybe TRBD1 (5 bases). Trimming stripped 7 bases from V and 0 bases from J, with 12 bases between. Per germline, CDR1 SQVTM and CDR2 ANQGSEA. There are 13 residues in the CDR3. The CDR3 spells CSARQSMNTEAFF. The CDR3 nucleotides are TGCAGCGCTCGACAGAGCATGAACACTGAAGCTTTCTTT.

This clone was seen a few times. The V and J genes are TRBV6-4 and TRBJ2-1; 7 bases map to TRBD2. CDR3 length equals 15 residues. CDR1 is MRHNA and CDR2 is SNTAGT in the germline V gene. J gave up 5 bases and V 3 bases, and 7 bases lay outside the gene matches. The CDR3 DNA reads TGTGCCAGCAGTGAGGGGGGGTCGGGTCACAATGAGCAGTTCTTC. This gives the protein CASSEGGSGHNEQFF.

The rearrangement links TRBV30 to TRBJ1-2; the match to TRBD1 covers 10 bases. Germline lookup yields CDR1 GTSNPN and CDR2 SVGIG (reference sequence). The V segment lost 1 base and the J segment 3 bases; nucleotides outside the gene matches: 2. This CDR3 has 14 amino acids. The CDR3 spells CAWSGQGADYGYTF. CDR3 coding DNA: TGTGCCTGGAGTGGACAGGGGGCGGACTATGGCTACACCTTC.

The table lists this clone with a few counts. CDR3 sequence (DNA): TGTGCCAGCCCGAGGGACACTTCCTACGAGCAGTACTTC. Amino acid sequence: CASPRDTSYEQYF. This chain uses TRBV6-4 with TRBJ2-7; D possibly corresponds to TRBD1 (6 bases). There are 13 residues in the CDR3. Germline V gene data show CDR1 as MRHNA and CDR2 as SNTAGT. V was trimmed by 8 bases and J by 1 base, leaving 12 bases between them.

A note on this clone: Other nucleotide sequences in the sample specify the same CDR3. V usage is TRBV6-1 and J usage is TRBJ1-2; TRBD1 is a possible D gene (6 bases). The CDR3 sequence is 14 residues long. Looked up from germline, CDR1 is MNHNS and CDR2 is SASEGT. V gave up 4 bases and J gave up 0 bases, with 9 bases separating them. CDR3 amino acids: CASSGRTANYGYTF. The CDR3, as DNA: TGTGCCAGCAGTGGTCGGACAGCTAACTATGGCTACACCTTC.

The chain uses TRBV19 and TRBJ1-5; D might be TRBD1 (6 bases). Germline V gene data show CDR1 as LNHDA and CDR2 as SQIVND (reference sequence). The germline V and J ends were trimmed by 7 bases and 3 bases, with 16 bases remaining between them. The CDR3 totals 15 residues. This CDR3 reads CASNEQGPYNQPQHF. The CDR3 region has the DNA TGTGCCAGTAATGAGCAGGGGCCCTACAATCAGCCCCAGCATTTT.

This clone was recorded once. CDR3 coding DNA: TGCAGCGTTGAAGATAAGCAGGGGCCTAGCTCCTACGAGCAGTACTTC. It codes for CSVEDKQGPSSYEQYF. The chain uses TRBV29-1 and TRBJ2-7; D may be TRBD1 (6 bases). V lost 0 bases, J lost 0 bases, and 15 bases lay in between. CDR1 is SQVTM and CDR2 is ANQGSEA in the germline V gene. This CDR3 contains 16 residues.

The chain carries TRBV10-3 and TRBJ1-5; a possible D gene is TRBD1 (5 bases). There are 14 residues in the CDR3. CDR1 is ENHRY and CDR2 is SYGVKD in the germline V gene. Trimming took off 0 bases at V and 5 bases at J, with 8 bases between the two ends. The CDR3 sequence is CAISESGGDQPQHF. CDR3 nucleotides: TGTGCCATCAGTGAGTCGGGAGGGGATCAGCCCCAGCATTTT.

V is TRBV7-2 and J is TRBJ2-2, with TRBD2 as a possible D gene (5 bases). Trimming removed 5 bases from V and 3 bases from J, with 13 bases in between. Germline CDR1 reads SGHTA; CDR2 reads FQGNSA. The CDR3 spans 15 residues. The CDR3 loop reads CASSPLLEDTGELFF. In DNA form, the CDR3 reads TGTGCCAGCAGCCCTCTACTAGAGGACACCGGGGAGCTGTTTTTT.

This clone turned up a few times. V usage is TRBV5-1 and J usage is TRBJ1-6; no clear D. The CDR3 covers 13 residues. V was cut by 3 bases and J by 9 bases, with 10 bases left in between. Per germline, CDR1 SGHRS and CDR2 YFSETQ. CDR3 sequence (DNA): TGCGCCAGCAGCTCTACCACGAGTTCACCCCTCCACTTT. Translation: CASSSTTSSPLHF. Together with reference TRBV5-1 and TRBJ1-6, the CDR3 gives the full variable domain: KAGVTQTPRYLIKTRGQQVTLSCSPISGHRSVSWYQQTPGQGLQFLFEYFSETQRNKGNFPGRFSGRQFSNSRSEMNVSTLELGDSALYLCASSSTTSSPLHFGNGTRLTVT.